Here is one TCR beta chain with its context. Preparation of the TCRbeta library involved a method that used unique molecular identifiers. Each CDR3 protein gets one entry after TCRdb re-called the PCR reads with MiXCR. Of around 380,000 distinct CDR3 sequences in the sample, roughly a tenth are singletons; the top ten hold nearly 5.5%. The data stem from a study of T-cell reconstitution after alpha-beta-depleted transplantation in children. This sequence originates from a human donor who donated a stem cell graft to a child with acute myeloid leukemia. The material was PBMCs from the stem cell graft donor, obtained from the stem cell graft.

CDR3: CASSLLAGGLETQYF. Written as DNA, the CDR3 is TGTGCCAGCAGCTTACTGGCGGGGGGGCTTGAGACCCAGTACTTC. The V gene is TRBV7-3, the J gene TRBJ2-5, with 9 bases lining up with TRBD2. J gave up 5 bases and V 2 bases, and 6 bases lay outside the gene matches. Germline CDR1 and CDR2: SGHTA and FQGTGA. The CDR3 is 15 residues long.